Below are 30 T cell receptor beta chains sequenced from a single sample in a study of blood T cells in healthy people across ages. A second PCR of roughly 7 to 11 cycles used a sample-barcoded 5' primer and a J-beta primer mix. TCRdb passed the 5' RACE reads through MiXCR, listing each CDR3 protein once. The repertoire holds around 820,000 distinct CDR3 sequences, with roughly 25% as singletons. The same data also contributed to another study, on T cells of mothers and their children.

The sequenced material came from blood. The origin of the receptors is a boy aged 10-17 years in good health.

With regard to this clonotype: Sequence at one end of the junction differs from germline and may be a read error. The chain recombines TRBV28 with TRBJ2-5, with TRBD2 identical over 12 bases. This CDR3 is 16 amino acids long. The germline V gene has CDR1 MDHEN and CDR2 SYDVKM. The CDR3 sequence: CASSLWASGRAYEQSF. CDR3 DNA sequence: TGTGCCAGCAGTTTATGGGCTAGCGGGAGGGCCTATGAGCAGTCCTTC.

This clonotype was found a few times. V gene TRBV7-9 combines with J gene TRBJ1-4; D perhaps matches TRBD1 (6 bases). The length of the CDR3 is 17 residues. Germline CDR1 reads SEHNR; CDR2 reads FQNEAQ (reference sequence). V dropped 6 bases and J dropped 4 bases, with 21 bases sitting between them. The CDR3 sequence: CASSNFPVGQINEKLFF. The CDR3 DNA is TGTGCCAGCAGTAATTTCCCCGTCGGACAGATTAATGAAAAACTGTTTTTT.

There are a few counts of this clonotype. A junction end diverges from the germline sequence, so it may reflect a read error. This rearrangement joins TRBV3-1 to TRBJ2-1, with 16 bases lining up with TRBD2. The CDR3 runs 18 residues. Germline V gene lookup returns CDR1 LGHDT and CDR2 YNNKEL (reference sequence). The CDR3 coding sequence is TGTGCCAGCAGCTCACCGGGACTAGCGGGAGGGTACTACAATGAACAGTTCTTC. Its translation: CASSSPGLAGGYYNEQFF.

The chain uses TRBV6-5 and TRBJ2-7; 8 bases are a match to TRBD2. The last part of the DNA fits TRBJ2-1 better; the J call may be wrong. CDR3 length: 13 amino acids. Germline assignment: CDR1 MNHEY and CDR2 SVGAGI. This CDR3 is CASTPGTRSEQFF. As DNA, the CDR3 is TGTGCCAGCACCCCCGGGACTAGGAGTGAGCAGTTCTTC.

The rearrangement uses TRBV7-9 and TRBJ2-5, with 7 bases identical to TRBD1. The V gene's germline CDR1 is SEHNR and CDR2 FQNEAQ (reference sequence). The CDR3 length is 14 residues. V lost 5 bases, J lost 2 bases, and 5 bases stayed unmatched. In nucleotides, the CDR3 is TGTGCCAGCAGCAAAGACAGGGAACAAGAGACCCAGTACTTC. Translation: CASSKDREQETQYF.

The chain carries TRBV10-3 and TRBJ2-1, with D tentatively TRBD1 (6 bases). CDR3 size: 15 residues. Trimming shortened V by 3 bases and J by 2 bases, and 11 bases separated the two germline ends. CDR1 is ENHRY and CDR2 is SYGVKD in the germline V gene. The CDR3 reads CAISDGQKTYNEQFF. CDR3 bases: TGTGCCATCAGTGACGGACAGAAGACCTACAATGAGCAGTTCTTC.

The chain carries TRBV7-3 and TRBJ2-5; TRBD2 is a possible D gene (6 bases). Germline loops: CDR1 SGHTA, CDR2 FQGTGA. The CDR3 is 15 residues long. Trimming took off 5 bases at V and 5 bases at J, with 18 bases between the two ends. For the CDR3, the DNA is TGTGCCAGCAGCCCGGATGGAGGGCCGGGTGAGACCCAGTACTTC. Its protein product is CASSPDGGPGETQYF.

The rearrangement links TRBV28 to TRBJ2-3; TRBD2 matches at 8 bases. This CDR3 is 15 amino acids long. Germline CDR1 reads MDHEN; CDR2 reads SYDVKM. J was trimmed by 4 bases and V by 5 bases; bases with no gene match: 8. This CDR3 reads CASSVEAGAADTQYF. CDR3 DNA sequence: TGTGCCAGCAGTGTAGAAGCGGGAGCCGCAGATACGCAGTATTTT. The whole variable domain, remainder taken from reference TRBV28 and TRBJ2-3, is DVKVTQSSRYLVKRTGEKVFLECVQDMDHENMFWYRQDPGLGLRLIYFSYDVKMKEKGDIPEGYSVSREKKERFSLILESASTNQTSMYLCASSVEAGAADTQYFGPGTRLTVL.

In its sample, this clonotype was seen a few times. The chain couples TRBV7-2 to TRBJ2-5, with 7 bases matching TRBD2. J gave up 0 bases and V 6 bases, and 10 bases lay outside the gene matches. The CDR3 has 16 residues. CDR1 SGHTA and CDR2 FQGNSA come from the germline V gene. The CDR3 reads CASSREASLYQETQYF. In nucleotides, the CDR3 is TGTGCCAGCAGTCGGGAGGCCAGCCTGTACCAAGAGACCCAGTACTTC.

The genes are TRBV5-1 and TRBJ1-4; TRBD1 matches 9 bases. The CDR3 covers 19 residues. From germline, CDR1 is SGHRS and CDR2 YFSETQ. V lost 0 bases and J lost 0; bases outside the gene matches: 9. The CDR3, as DNA: TGCGCCAGCAGCTTGGATTATTCGGGACAGGGAACAACTAATGAAAAACTGTTTTTT. This encodes CASSLDYSGQGTTNEKLFF.

Only one count was recorded for this clonotype. J is TRBJ1-6 and V is TRBV5-5; no clear D. The CDR3 consists of 13 residues. Per germline, CDR1 SGHKS and CDR2 YYEKEE (reference sequence). Trimming shortened V by 0 bases and J by 10 bases, and 8 bases separated the two germline ends. The CDR3 coding sequence is TGTGCCAGCAGCTTGGGGGAGGGCTCACCCCTCCACTTT. This translates into CASSLGEGSPLHF.

This chain joins TRBV6-1 and TRBJ2-4, with D possibly TRBD1 on 5 matching bases. CDR1 is MNHNS and CDR2 is SASEGT in the germline V gene. This CDR3 spans 14 amino acids. The germline V and J ends were trimmed by 4 bases and 1 base, with 8 bases remaining between them. CDR3 region: CASSAQGAKNIQYF. CDR3 nucleotide sequence: TGTGCCAGCAGTGCCCAGGGTGCCAAAAACATTCAGTACTTC.

The chain combines TRBV27 with TRBJ1-1; 7 positions match TRBD1. Germline V gene lookup returns CDR1 MNHEY and CDR2 SMNVEV (reference sequence). The CDR3 has 15 residues. The junction had 9 bases not matched to a gene; V was cut back by 5 bases and J by 3 bases. This CDR3 is CASSPNRDSYTEAFF. The CDR3 DNA reads as TGTGCCAGCAGTCCCAACCGGGACAGCTACACTGAAGCTTTCTTT.

The genes are TRBV2 and TRBJ2-4, with D hard to call. CDR3 length equals 12 residues. Per the germline V gene, CDR1 is SNHLY and CDR2 is FYNNEI. V lost 0 bases and J lost 6, with 3 bases in between. The CDR3 reads CASSEAGNIQYF. The DNA for the CDR3 is TGTGCCAGCAGTGAAGCGGGAAACATTCAGTACTTC.

This CDR3 reads CASSLRNSPLHF. In DNA, the CDR3 is TGTGCCAGCAGTTTAAGAAATTCACCCCTCCACTTT. V and J are TRBV27 and TRBJ1-6; unclear D gene. Germline loops: CDR1 MNHEY, CDR2 SMNVEV (reference sequence). V gave up 2 bases and J gave up 7 bases, with 3 bases separating them. The CDR3 is made up of 12 amino acids.

A word on this clonotype: The junction shows a germline mismatch at one end, possibly a read error. The chain combines TRBV12-3 or TRBV12-4 with TRBJ2-3; D gene unclear. The CDR3 totals 12 residues. The CDR3 coding sequence is TGTGCCGGCAGAGCGTCGGCAGATACGCAGTATTTT. Translating gives CAGRASADTQYF.

This clonotype was recorded a few times. The chain couples TRBV28 to TRBJ2-2; 9 bases map to TRBD1. Germline trimming cut 9 bases from V and 5 bases from J; bases unmatched to any gene: 7. The CDR3 contains 14 residues. Germline CDR1 and CDR2: MDHEN and SYDVKM. Written as DNA, the CDR3 is TGTGCCAGTGGGACAGGGCTCGGTACCGGGGAGCTGTTTTTT. Translated: CASGTGLGTGELFF.

This clonotype was seen a handful of times. J is TRBJ2-7 and V is TRBV27; D tentatively fits TRBD1 or TRBD2 (7 bases each). The CDR3 loop spans 14 amino acids. V was clipped by 4 bases and J by 2 bases, with 12 bases between them. Germline CDR1 is MNHEY and CDR2 is SMNVEV (reference sequence). CDR3 sequence reads: CASSYQGGTYEQYF. CDR3 in DNA: TGTGCCAGCAGTTATCAGGGGGGGACCTACGAGCAGTACTTC.

The sample holds a few counts of this clonotype. The chain has TRBV12-3 or TRBV12-4 and TRBJ1-1; tentatively, D is TRBD1 (6 bases). This CDR3 is 17 amino acids long. V was shortened by 7 bases and J by 3 bases, with 24 bases between the two germline ends. CDR3 DNA: TGTGCCAGCAAGCCACTCGCAGGGACACCTTTCTACACTGAAGCTTTCTTT. It encodes CASKPLAGTPFYTEAFF.

This clonotype was counted only a few times. Its ends do not fully match the called genes, so a read error is possible. The chain has TRBV14 and TRBJ2-1; D unclear. The J call may be faulty, since TRBJ2-5 better matches the DNA end. This CDR3 has 12 amino acids. From germline, CDR1 is SGHDN and CDR2 FVKESK. The CDR3 sequence is CASNRCKEAQYF. The CDR3 DNA follows: TGTGCCAGCAATAGATGTAAAGAGGCCCAGTACTTC.

This clonotype was counted only a few times. The chain carries TRBV7-3 and TRBJ2-3; possible D gene TRBD2, 5 bases. Between the trimmed V and J ends, which lost 1 base and 6 bases, there was a span of 11 bases. The V gene's germline CDR1 is SGHTA and CDR2 FQGTGA. This CDR3 is built from 14 residues. The DNA for the CDR3 is TGTGCCAGCAGCTTAATGCTCCCGGGGGATACGCAGTATTTT. It yields the protein CASSLMLPGDTQYF.

The V and J genes are TRBV7-9 and TRBJ1-1; D ambiguous. This CDR3 has 13 amino acids. The V gene lost 4 bases and the J gene lost 6 bases, with 12 bases spanning the gap. Germline values: CDR1 SEHNR, CDR2 FQNEAQ (reference sequence). The CDR3 loop reads CASSSAVLAEAFF. DNA for the CDR3: TGTGCCAGCAGCTCTGCGGTTTTGGCTGAAGCTTTCTTT.

This clonotype has just a few counts. This chain links TRBV18 with TRBJ2-5; D assignment may be TRBD1 or TRBD2 (5 bases each). The V and J ends lost 3 bases and 2 bases respectively, with 10 bases between them. The CDR3 sequence is 14 residues long. Germline CDR1 KGHSH, CDR2 LQKENI. The CDR3 coding sequence is TGTGCCAGCTCACCTCCAGGGAGTCAAGAGACCCAGTACTTC. This translates into CASSPPGSQETQYF.

This clonotype was counted between two and nine times. This sequence joins TRBV13 and TRBJ2-3; 7 nucleotides line up with TRBD1. Germline loops: CDR1 PRHDT, CDR2 FYEKMQ (reference sequence). V gave up 3 bases and J gave up 5 bases; unmatched junction bases: 5. The CDR3 loop spans 14 amino acids. The CDR3 loop is CASSLGQWVDTQYF. Written as DNA, the CDR3 is TGTGCCAGCAGCTTGGGACAGTGGGTAGATACGCAGTATTTT. Full variable domain (missing parts from reference TRBV13 and TRBJ2-3): AAGVIQSPRHLIKEKRETATLKCYPIPRHDTVYWYQQGPGQDPQFLISFYEKMQSDKGSIPDRFSAQQFSDYHSELNMSSLELGDSALYFCASSLGQWVDTQYFGPGTRLTVL.

The V gene is TRBV2, the J gene TRBJ1-5, with 7 bases fitting TRBD1. CDR1 SNHLY and CDR2 FYNNEI come from the germline V gene. The CDR3 extends over 15 amino acids. V lost 7 bases to trimming and J lost 1 base; unmatched junction nucleotides: 7. The CDR3 nucleotides are TGTGCCAGCACCGGAAGGGGACAGAGCAATCAGCCCCAGCATTTT. It encodes CASTGRGQSNQPQHF.

The chain recombines TRBV29-1 with TRBJ1-2, with D unresolved. Germline V CDR1 and CDR2: SQVTM, ANQGSEA. V gave up 2 bases and J gave up 5 bases, with 0 bases separating them. The CDR3 is 9 amino acids. The CDR3 reads CSVEYGYTF. CDR3 DNA: TGCAGCGTTGAATATGGCTACACCTTC.

This clonotype has only a few counts. The chain recombines TRBV3-1 with TRBJ1-2, with D tentatively TRBD1 (5 bases). CDR1 and CDR2 (germline): LGHDT, YNNKEL (reference sequence). This CDR3 is built from 16 residues. Trimming shortened V by 4 bases and J by 4 bases, and 19 bases separated the two germline ends. CDR3 loop: CASSRLTTVHGYGYTF. DNA of the CDR3: TGTGCCAGCAGCCGCCTAACGACAGTCCATGGCTATGGCTACACCTTC.

This chain uses TRBV18 with TRBJ2-3; TRBD1 matches 7 bases. V lost 2 bases to trimming and J lost 4 bases; unmatched junction nucleotides: 9. There are 16 residues in the CDR3. Germline CDR1 reads KGHSH; CDR2 reads LQKENI. The chain's CDR3 is CASSPSAGGMADTQYF. In DNA, the CDR3 is TGTGCCAGCTCACCATCCGCAGGGGGTATGGCAGATACGCAGTATTTT.

This clonotype has a handful of counts. This chain uses TRBV7-3 with TRBJ2-3; 10 nucleotides agree with TRBD1. The CDR3 is made up of 15 amino acids. V lost 4 bases to trimming and J lost 2 bases; unmatched junction nucleotides: 3. Germline CDR1 is SGHTA and CDR2 is FQGTGA. In DNA, the CDR3 is TGTGCCAGCAGCTCAGGACAGGGGGTCACAGATACGCAGTATTTT. Translation gives CASSSGQGVTDTQYF.

This clonotype was detected a few times. This CDR3 reads CASSIGLSSPLHF. Here the CDR3 DNA reads TGCGCCAGCAGCATCGGCCTGAGTTCACCCCTCCACTTT. The chain couples TRBV5-1 to TRBJ1-6, with D unclear. V lost 4 bases, J lost 9 bases, and 11 bases lay in between. There are 13 residues in the CDR3. The germline V gene encodes CDR1 SGHRS and CDR2 YFSETQ. The whole variable domain, filled in from reference TRBV5-1 and TRBJ1-6, reads KAGVTQTPRYLIKTRGQQVTLSCSPISGHRSVSWYQQTPGQGLQFLFEYFSETQRNKGNFPGRFSGRQFSNSRSEMNVSTLELGDSALYLCASSIGLSSPLHFGNGTRLTVT.